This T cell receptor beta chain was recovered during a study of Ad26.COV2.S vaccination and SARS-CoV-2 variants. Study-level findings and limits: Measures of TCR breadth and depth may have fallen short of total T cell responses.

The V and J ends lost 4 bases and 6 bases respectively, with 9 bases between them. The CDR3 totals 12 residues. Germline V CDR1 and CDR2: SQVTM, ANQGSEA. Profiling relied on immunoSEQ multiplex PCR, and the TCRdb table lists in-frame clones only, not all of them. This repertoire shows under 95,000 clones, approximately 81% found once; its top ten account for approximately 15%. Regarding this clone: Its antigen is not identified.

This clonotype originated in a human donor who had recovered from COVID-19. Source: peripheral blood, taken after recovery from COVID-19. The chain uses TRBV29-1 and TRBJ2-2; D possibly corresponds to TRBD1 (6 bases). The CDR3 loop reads CSVGNRAGELFF. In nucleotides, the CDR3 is TGCAGCGTTGGAAACAGGGCCGGGGAGCTGTTTTTT.